This TCR beta chain came from a study of T cell responses to AZD1222 COVID-19 vaccine. Method: immunoSEQ multiplex PCR; TCRdb's copy keeps in-frame clones and lacks some. The data contain 150,000 to 200,000 clones, about 91% of them singletons. Points from the study as a whole: Sampling that yielded the repertoires occurred only after the peak T cell response. Possibly, clonal diversity was underestimated; donors were largely white British and included more females.

CDR1 is MRHNA and CDR2 is SNTAGT in the germline V gene. With V trimmed by 2 bases and J by 6 bases, 0 bases remained unmatched. The CDR3 consists of 14 residues. This clone appeared many times. Antigen unknown. V usage is TRBV6-4 and J usage is TRBJ1-5; TRBD1 matches at 11 bases. The TCR comes from an adult in good health. The sequencing used peripheral blood, collected on day 0 of AZD1222 vaccination. CDR3 in DNA: TGTGCCAGCAGTGACGGGACAGGGGGTCAGCCCCAGCATTTT. Translating gives CASSDGTGGQPQHF.